These 10 T cell receptor beta chains originate from one sample sequenced in a study of monozygotic twins with inflammatory bowel disease. TCRdb re-called the 5' RACE reads and gives one entry per CDR3 protein, without DNA. The ten most abundant clones cover 2.4% of a sample with some 450,000 distinct CDR3 sequences. The source material was blood. All receptors derive from a human donor with ulcerative colitis or Crohn's disease, or a healthy co-twin of an affected twin (not recorded which).

The V and J genes are TRBV19 and TRBJ1-1; the D gene TCRdb calls, TRBD1, cannot be checked with no DNA. CDR1 LNHDA and CDR2 SQIVND come from the germline V gene (reference sequence). The CDR3 spans 14 residues. CDR3: CASSMGQANTEAFF.

V and J are TRBV15 and TRBJ2-5. Germline V gene lookup returns CDR1 LNHNV and CDR2 YYDKDF (reference sequence). There are 14 residues in the CDR3. The CDR3 sequence is CATSREFPGETQYF.

The genes are TRBV20-1 and TRBJ2-3; TCRdb returns TRBD1, unconfirmable since there is no DNA. The CDR3 sequence is 16 residues long. Germline lookup yields CDR1 DFQATT and CDR2 SNEGSKA (reference sequence). The CDR3 loop reads CSASGGAARPIDTQYF.

The chain has TRBV6-6 and TRBJ2-7; TCRdb indicates TRBD1, and absent DNA this call remains unverified. The length of the CDR3 is 13 residues. The germline V gene has CDR1 MNHNY and CDR2 SVGAGI (reference sequence). CDR3 residues: CASSAIRRGEQYF.

The chain carries TRBV7-2 and TRBJ1-3. CDR3 size: 12 residues. Germline CDR1 is SGHTA and CDR2 is FQGNSA. The CDR3 here is CASSLSGRSIYF.

The chain joins TRBV5-4 to TRBJ2-3. CDR3 length equals 14 residues. Germline V gene data show CDR1 as SGHNT and CDR2 as YYREEE (reference sequence). CDR3 in amino acids: CASSRSAPSDTQYF.

The V and J genes are TRBV6-1 and TRBJ1-6. Germline V gives CDR1 MNHNS, CDR2 SASEGT. The length of the CDR3 is 14 residues. The CDR3 loop reads CASRPGQDNSPLHF.

This sequence joins TRBV5-1 and TRBJ2-5. The length of the CDR3 is 14 residues. Germline lookup yields CDR1 SGHRS and CDR2 YFSETQ. This chain's CDR3 is CASSLVANGETQYF.

The CDR3: CASSLNLDTDTQYF. V usage is TRBV7-3 and J usage is TRBJ2-3. Germline CDR1 is SGHTA and CDR2 is FQGTGA. The CDR3 totals 14 residues.

The chain is built from TRBV5-1 and TRBJ2-1; without DNA, the TCRdb call of TRBD1 cannot be checked. The CDR3 runs 16 residues. Germline V gene sequence: CDR1 SGHRS, CDR2 YFSETQ. CDR3 region: CASSLGLGQHYNEQFF.